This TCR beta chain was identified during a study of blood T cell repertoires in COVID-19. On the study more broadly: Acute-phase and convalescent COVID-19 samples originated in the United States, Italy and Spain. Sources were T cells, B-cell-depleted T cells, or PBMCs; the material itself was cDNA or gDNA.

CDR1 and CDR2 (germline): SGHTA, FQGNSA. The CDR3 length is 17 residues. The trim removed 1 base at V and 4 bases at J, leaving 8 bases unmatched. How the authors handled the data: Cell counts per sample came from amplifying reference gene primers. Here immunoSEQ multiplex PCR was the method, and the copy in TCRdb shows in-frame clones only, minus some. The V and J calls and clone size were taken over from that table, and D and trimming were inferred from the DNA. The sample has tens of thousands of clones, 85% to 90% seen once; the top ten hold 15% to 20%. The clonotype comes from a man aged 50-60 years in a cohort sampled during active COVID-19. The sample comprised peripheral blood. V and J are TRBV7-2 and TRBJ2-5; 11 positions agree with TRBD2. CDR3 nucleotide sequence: TGTGCCAGCAGCTTAGTTGGCCTAGCGGGGGGTTCAGAGACCCAGTACTTC. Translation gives CASSLVGLAGGSETQYF.